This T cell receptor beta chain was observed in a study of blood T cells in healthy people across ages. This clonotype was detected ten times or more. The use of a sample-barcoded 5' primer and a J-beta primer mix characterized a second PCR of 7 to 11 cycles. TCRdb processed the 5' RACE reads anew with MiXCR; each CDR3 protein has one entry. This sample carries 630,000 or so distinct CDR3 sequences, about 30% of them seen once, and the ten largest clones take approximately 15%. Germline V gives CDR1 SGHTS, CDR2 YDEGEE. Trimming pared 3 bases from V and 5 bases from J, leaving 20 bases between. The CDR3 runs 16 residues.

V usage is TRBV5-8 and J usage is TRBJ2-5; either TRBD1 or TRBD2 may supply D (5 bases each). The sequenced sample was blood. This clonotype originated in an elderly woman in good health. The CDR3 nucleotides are TGTGCCAGCAGCTCGGGGACCGGAGTTTACGTGGAGACCCAGTACTTC. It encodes CASSSGTGVYVETQYF.